This TCR beta chain was retrieved from a study of blood T cell repertoires in COVID-19. At the level of the study: Acute and convalescent COVID-19 specimens originated in the United States, Italy and Spain. Sources were T cells, B-cell-depleted T cells, or PBMCs; the material itself was cDNA or gDNA.

Germline V gives CDR1 LNHDA, CDR2 SQIVND (reference sequence). The CDR3 is made up of 14 amino acids. V was cut by 10 bases and J by 2 bases, with 17 bases left in between. Original methodology: Amplification with reference gene primers provided the estimates of nucleated cell counts. Sequenced by immunoSEQ multiplex PCR; TCRdb stores in-frame clones only, minus some. V, J and clone size reflect that table, while D and trimming were determined from the DNA. The profile shows approximately 210,000 clones, 70% to 90% of them singletons. This sequence originates from a man aged 25-45 years who had recovered from COVID-19. The specimen sequenced was peripheral blood. The chain links TRBV19 to TRBJ1-1; TRBD1 might be the D (5 bases). CDR3: CATQWRGSNTEAFF. As DNA, the CDR3 is TGTGCCACCCAGTGGCGGGGGAGTAACACTGAAGCTTTCTTT.